This is a list of T cell receptor beta chains from one sample in a study of blood T cell repertoires in COVID-19. Generated by immunoSEQ multiplex PCR, the TCRdb table keeps only in-frame clones and is missing some. The table lists roughly 520,000 clones, 85% to 90% of them singletons. Sequenced sample: PBMCs or T cells enriched from blood (not recorded which). The receptors originated from a woman aged 40 to 50 who had recovered from COVID-19. Each CDR3 is given with its conserved first and last residue. Fields, in order: J gene, D gene, V gene, clone size, CDR3 protein, CDR3 DNA. The D gene is left open where the match is weak. Rows give clone size only sometimes, using once, few, many, or a class for an expanded clone.

TRBJ2-7,NA,TRBV11-2,NA,CASALAVEQYF,TGTGCCAGCGCCCTAGCAGTTGAGCAGTACTTC
TRBJ2-1,NA,TRBV27,NA,CASSPLSYNEQFF,TGTGCCAGCAGTCCCCTCTCCTACAATGAGCAGTTCTTC
TRBJ1-2,NA,TRBV6-6,NA,CASSYVEVGGYTF,TGTGCCAGCAGTTACGTCGAGGTGGGTGGCTACACCTTC
TRBJ1-4,TRBD1,TRBV5-4,NA,CASSLKRGQEEKLFF,TGTGCCAGCAGCTTGAAGAGGGGGCAGGAAGAAAAACTGTTTTTT
TRBJ2-3,NA,TRBV6-2/TRBV6-3,NA,CASSFPNDRTLFSTDTQYF,TGTGCCAGCAGTTTCCCCAACGACAGGACCCTTTTTAGCACAGATACGCAGTATTTT
TRBJ2-4,NA,TRBV7-8,NA,CASNGGPDKNIQYF,TGTGCCAGCAACGGAGGGCCGGACAAAAACATTCAGTACTTC
TRBJ1-5,NA,TRBV7-9,NA,CASSLGSGRKEPQHF,TGTGCCAGCAGCTTAGGTTCAGGGCGGAAGGAGCCCCAGCATTTT
TRBJ2-7,NA,TRBV12-3/TRBV12-4,NA,CASSSFMEQYF,TGTGCCAGCAGTTCTTTTATGGAGCAGTACTTC
TRBJ2-1,NA,TRBV19,NA,CAVRSANSYNEQFF,TGTGCCGTGAGGTCAGCGAACTCCTACAATGAGCAGTTCTTC
TRBJ1-1,TRBD1,TRBV10-3,NA,CAISGGTGTNTEAFF,TGTGCCATCAGTGGGGGGACAGGGACGAACACTGAAGCTTTCTTT
TRBJ1-5,TRBD1,TRBV6-2/TRBV6-3,few,CASSSGQGHQPQHF,TGTGCCAGCAGCAGCGGACAGGGCCACCAGCCCCAGCATTTT
TRBJ1-5,NA,TRBV18,NA,CASSPAMVQPQHF,TGTGCCAGCTCACCGGCAATGGTGCAGCCCCAGCATTTT
TRBJ2-7,TRBD1,TRBV11-2,NA,CASSWDRDYEQYF,TGTGCCAGCAGCTGGGACAGGGACTACGAGCAGTACTTC
TRBJ1-2,NA,TRBV2,NA,CASILGLGDGYTF,TGTGCCAGCATTCTGGGTCTCGGGGATGGCTACACCTTC
TRBJ2-2,NA,TRBV7-9,NA,CASSELGGELFF,TGTGCCAGCAGCGAACTCGGGGGGGAGCTGTTTTTT
TRBJ1-4,NA,TRBV2,NA,CASSMTGPNEKLFF,TGTGCCAGCAGCATGACAGGACCTAATGAAAAACTGTTTTTT
TRBJ2-5,NA,TRBV11-3,NA,CASSLQVQETQYF,TGTGCCAGCAGCCTACAGGTTCAAGAGACCCAGTACTTC
TRBJ1-1,NA,TRBV18,NA,CASSPSLSTEAFF,TGTGCCAGCTCACCGAGCCTAAGCACTGAAGCTTTCTTT
TRBJ2-3,TRBD1,TRBV6-5,NA,CASSSGTGGDTQYF,TGTGCCAGCAGTTCCGGGACAGGGGGAGATACGCAGTATTTT
TRBJ1-1,TRBD1,TRBV7-2,once,CASSSFGTGGTEAFF,TGTGCCAGCAGCTCCTTCGGGACAGGGGGCACTGAAGCTTTCTTT
TRBJ2-3,NA,TRBV3-1/TRBV3-2,NA,CASSQGVGSGRGQYF,TGTGCCAGCAGCCAAGGTGTAGGTTCTGGACGGGGGCAGTATTTT
TRBJ1-6,NA,TRBV10-3,NA,CAIEQGDSYNSPLHF,TGTGCCATCGAACAGGGAGACTCCTATAATTCACCCCTCCACTTT
TRBJ1-6,TRBD1,TRBV10-3,once,CATGQGRGSPLHF,TGTGCCACGGGACAGGGAAGGGGATCACCCCTCCACTTT
TRBJ2-6,TRBD1,TRBV5-1,once,CASSTGQAGANVLTF,TGCGCCAGCAGCACCGGACAGGCTGGGGCCAACGTCCTGACTTTC
TRBJ2-3,NA,TRBV9,NA,CASSQQGRSTDTQYF,TGTGCCAGCAGCCAACAGGGAAGGAGCACAGATACGCAGTATTTT
TRBJ1-4,TRBD1,TRBV2,NA,CASRDRVSAEKLFF,TGTGCCAGCCGGGACAGGGTTTCGGCTGAAAAACTGTTTTTT
TRBJ2-1,TRBD2,TRBV6-2/TRBV6-3,once,CASSYPLAGAYNEQFF,TGTGCCAGCAGTTACCCACTAGCGGGGGCCTACAATGAGCAGTTCTTC
TRBJ1-2,NA,TRBV10-3,once,CAISDAMGGAKGYTF,TGTGCCATCAGTGATGCAATGGGGGGGGCCAAAGGCTACACCTTC
TRBJ1-3,NA,TRBV6-5,NA,CASSYSVGGSGNTIYF,TGTGCCAGCAGTTACTCCGTCGGGGGGTCTGGAAACACCATATATTTT
TRBJ2-3,NA,TRBV3-1/TRBV3-2,NA,CASSQLVPGSTDTQYF,TGTGCCAGCAGCCAATTGGTCCCAGGGAGCACAGATACGCAGTATTTT
TRBJ2-1,NA,TRBV11-2,NA,CASSHEPGRKYNEQFF,TGTGCCAGCAGCCACGAACCAGGAAGAAAGTACAATGAGCAGTTCTTC
TRBJ2-3,NA,TRBV2,NA,CASLQAHSTDTQYF,TGTGCCAGCCTCCAGGCGCATAGCACAGATACGCAGTATTTT
TRBJ2-7,TRBD2,TRBV4-3,once,CASSPGGPGYEQYF,TGCGCCAGCAGCCCGGGAGGGCCGGGCTACGAGCAGTACTTC
TRBJ2-7,TRBD1,TRBV9,NA,CASSVGDSTYEQYF,TGTGCCAGCAGCGTAGGGGACAGCACCTACGAGCAGTACTTC